The entry that follows covers one T cell receptor (beta chain) sequence. Its cognate antigen is unknown. TCRdb fed the RT-PCR reads into MiXCR, producing one record per CDR3 protein. This sample carries hundreds of thousands of distinct CDR3 sequences, 12% to 15% of them seen once, and the ten largest clones take 7.6%. This sample stems from a study of response to subunit inactivated influenza vaccine. Study conclusions and caveats: Each seasonal influenza vaccination, the authors suggested, recruits few new T cells.

The TCR was taken from a man in his fifties who received an inactivated influenza vaccine. This material consisted of PBMCs from blood, taken 14 to 15 days before vaccination.

In nucleotides, the CDR3 is TGTGCCAGCAGTCGCCGGGACAGGGGGTCTACGCAGTATTTT. It specifies CASSRRDRGSTQYF. This chain links TRBV6-1 with TRBJ2-3, with TRBD1 matching 11 bases. The V gene end was trimmed by 5 bases and the J gene end by 8 bases; junction bases not matched to a gene: 6. Looked up from germline, CDR1 is MNHNS and CDR2 is SASEGT. This CDR3 is 14 amino acids long.